The clone carrying this T cell receptor beta chain has ten or more counts. Its target is not known. This entry is derived from a study of metastatic and nonmetastatic thyroid tumors. On the study more broadly: Repertoire data that came from the blood and tumor or nodule tissue of malignant and benign thyroid patients were compared.

Study-level points and caveats: It was reportedly found that TCR beta diversity was significantly higher in malignant thyroid tumors than in benign nodules, a difference seen in both blood and tumor samples.

Thyroid surgery was preceded by no treatment in any patient. The V end lost 1 base, the J end lost 0 bases, and 6 bases lay between the germline ends. The germline CDR1 and CDR2 sequences are LNHNV and YYDKDF (reference sequence). This CDR3 comprises 15 residues. TCRdb reanalyzed the PCR reads via MiXCR. The table records around 19,000 clones, 15% to 18% of them present only once. The chain carries TRBV15 and TRBJ1-4; unclear D gene. Sequencing used blood. This receptor was taken from a female donor with papillary thyroid cancer or a benign thyroid nodule (not recorded which). Some clones in this sample may be carry-over from other donors' samples. The CDR3, as DNA: TGTGCCACCAGCAGAGGAACAGCAACTAATGAAAAACTGTTTTTT. Translation: CATSRGTATNEKLFF. The complete variable domain, with remaining parts taken from reference TRBV15 and TRBJ1-4, reads DAMVIQNPRYQVTQFGKPVTLSCSQTLNHNVMYWYQQKSSQAPKLLFHYYDKDFNNEADTPDNFQSRRPNTSFCFLDIRSPGLGDTAMYLCATSRGTATNEKLFFGSGTQLSVL.